This T cell receptor beta chain comes out of a study of blood T cells in healthy people across ages. Study results and caveats: Donor CMV infection status was unknown, possibly confounding age-related changes in expanded clonotypes. Among T cells, TCR beta diversity per million cells dropped roughly linearly as age rose.

V was clipped by 3 bases and J by 3 bases; unmatched bases: 8. The length of the CDR3 is 15 residues. Germline CDR1 reads DFQATT; CDR2 reads SNEGSKA (reference sequence). About this clonotype itself: The target antigen is unknown.

The use of a sample-barcoded 5' primer and a J-beta primer mix characterized a second PCR of about 6 to 12 cycles. Each cDNA molecule received a tag from a template-switch adaptor that had 12 random nucleotides. TCRdb re-called the 5' RACE reads through MiXCR, storing one row per CDR3 protein. The data show more than 1 million distinct CDR3 sequences, 45% seen once. The source of this sequence is a woman aged 55 to 70 in good health. Sequenced material: blood. This sequence joins TRBV20-1 and TRBJ1-5, with 7 bases identical to TRBD1. CDR3 in amino acids: CSARILGQNNQPQHF. For the CDR3, the DNA is TGCAGTGCTAGGATCCTGGGACAGAACAATCAGCCCCAGCATTTT.